This T cell receptor beta chain was sequenced in a study of low-dose radiotherapy and immunotherapy resistance in tumors. Study-level information: With cycle 1 day 1 as the start, patients took oral aspirin 300 mg daily for four cycles.

Time point defined: before trial treatment. The donors, trial participants, received nivolumab, ipilimumab, aspirin, low-dose cyclophosphamide and low-dose radiotherapy. This clonotype was found many times. Primers targeting TRAV and TRBV primed first-strand cDNA, covering alpha and beta chains. With a constant-region primer and a V-primer adapter, TCRs were subjected to around 18 PCR cycles of amplification. Amplification (by in vitro transcription) was performed on isolated mRNA. TCRdb reprocessed the reads via MiXCR and lists one record per CDR3 protein. The sample has 60,000 to 90,000 distinct CDR3 sequences, 30% to 40% seen once. This CDR3 is built from 17 residues. V was cut by 3 bases and J by 5 bases, with 22 bases left in between. CDR1 and CDR2 from the germline V gene are SEHNR and FQNEAQ (reference sequence).

This TCR was recovered from a female donor with ovarian cancer. The rearrangement uses TRBV7-9 and TRBJ1-1, with TRBD1 as a possible D gene (5 bases). Source: PBMCs, taken before treatment. The CDR3 coding sequence is TGTGCCAGCAGCTTCACGAGAGGGGCGAAGAGAGGAACTGAAGCTTTCTTT. It is translated as CASSFTRGAKRGTEAFF. Full variable domain (missing parts from reference TRBV7-9 and TRBJ1-1): DTGVSQNPRHKITKRGQNVTFRCDPISEHNRLYWYRQTLGQGPEFLTYFQNEAQLEKSRLLSDRFSAERPKGSFSTLEIQRTEQGDSAMYLCASSFTRGAKRGTEAFFGQGTRLTVV.